This TCR beta chain came from a study of blood T cells in healthy people across ages. Looking at the study overall: Per every two T cells, about one barcoded beta molecule was captured by template switching.

The authors ran a second PCR of about 7 to 11 cycles using a sample-barcoded 5' primer and a J-beta primer mix. TCRdb analysed the 5' RACE reads with MiXCR anew, one entry per CDR3 protein. Altogether around 1,500,000 distinct CDR3 sequences are present, about 43% being singletons, with the ten largest covering 7% to 9%. Whole-study findings and limits: Both naive CD4+ cell counts and diversity were greater in long-lived donors than in aged donors.

This CDR3 comprises 13 residues. V shed 6 bases and J shed 6 bases, with 18 bases lying between them. The germline gives CDR1 DFQATT, CDR2 SNEGSKA (reference sequence). On this clonotype itself: As yet, its antigen is unknown.

Sequencing was performed on blood. The V and J genes are TRBV20-1 and TRBJ2-7; either TRBD1 or TRBD2 may supply D (5 bases each). This TCR came from a woman aged 18-29 years in good health. The CDR3 bases are TGCAGTGCCTCGGGACCTGGATCGTCCGAGCAGTACTTC. Translation gives CSASGPGSSEQYF.